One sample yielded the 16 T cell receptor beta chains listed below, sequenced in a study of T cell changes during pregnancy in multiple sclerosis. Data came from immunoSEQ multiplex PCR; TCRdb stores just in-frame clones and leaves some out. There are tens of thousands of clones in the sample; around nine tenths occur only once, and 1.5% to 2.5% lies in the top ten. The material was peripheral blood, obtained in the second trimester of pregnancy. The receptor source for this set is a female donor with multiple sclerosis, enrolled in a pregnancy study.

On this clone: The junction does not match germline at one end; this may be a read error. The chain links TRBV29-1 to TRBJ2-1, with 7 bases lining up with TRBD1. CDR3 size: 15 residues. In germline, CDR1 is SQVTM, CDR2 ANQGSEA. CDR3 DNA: TGCAGCGTGGAAGGCCCGGGACAGAGATACAATGAGCAGTTCTTC. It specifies CSVEGPGQRYNEQFF.

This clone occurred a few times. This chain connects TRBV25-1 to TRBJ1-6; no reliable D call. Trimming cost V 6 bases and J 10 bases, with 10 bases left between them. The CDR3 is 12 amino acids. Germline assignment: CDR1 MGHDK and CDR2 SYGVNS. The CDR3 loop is CASRAGGSPLHF. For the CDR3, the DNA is TGTGCCAGCAGGGCTGGAGGATCACCCCTCCACTTT. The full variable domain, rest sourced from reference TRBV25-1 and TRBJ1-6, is EADIYQTPRYLVIGTGKKITLECSQTMGHDKMYWYQQDPGMELHLIHYSYGVNSTEKGDLSSESTVSRIRTEHFPLTLESARPSHTSQYLCASRAGGSPLHFGNGTRLTVT.

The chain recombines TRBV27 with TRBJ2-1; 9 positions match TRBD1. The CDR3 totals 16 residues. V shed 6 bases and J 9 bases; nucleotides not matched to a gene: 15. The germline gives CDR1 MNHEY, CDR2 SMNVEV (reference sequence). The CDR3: CASSRNPGQGSGEQFF. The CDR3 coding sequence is TGTGCCAGCAGCCGGAACCCGGGACAGGGTTCAGGTGAGCAGTTCTTC.

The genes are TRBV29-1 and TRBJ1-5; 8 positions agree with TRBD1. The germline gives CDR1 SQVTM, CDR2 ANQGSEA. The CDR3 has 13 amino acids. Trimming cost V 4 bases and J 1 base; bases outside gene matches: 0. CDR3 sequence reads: CSVGTGSNQPQHF. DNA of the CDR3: TGCAGCGTTGGGACAGGGAGCAATCAGCCCCAGCATTTT.

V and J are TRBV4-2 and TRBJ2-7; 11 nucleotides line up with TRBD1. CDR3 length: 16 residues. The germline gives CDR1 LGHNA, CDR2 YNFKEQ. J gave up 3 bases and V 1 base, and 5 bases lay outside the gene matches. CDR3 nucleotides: TGTGCCAGCAGCCAAGTGATCGGGACAGGGGGCTACGAGCAGTACTTC. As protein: CASSQVIGTGGYEQYF.

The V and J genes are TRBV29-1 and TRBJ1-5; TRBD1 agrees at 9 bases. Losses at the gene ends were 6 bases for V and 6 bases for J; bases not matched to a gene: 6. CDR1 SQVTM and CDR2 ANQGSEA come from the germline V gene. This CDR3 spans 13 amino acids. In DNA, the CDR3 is TGCAGCGTAGACAGGGGGGCCGGTCAGCCCCAGCATTTT. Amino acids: CSVDRGAGQPQHF.

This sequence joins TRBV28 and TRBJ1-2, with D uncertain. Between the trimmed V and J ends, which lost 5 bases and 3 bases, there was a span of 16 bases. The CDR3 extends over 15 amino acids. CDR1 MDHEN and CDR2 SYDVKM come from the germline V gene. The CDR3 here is CASSPTRGSDYGYTF. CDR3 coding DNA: TGTGCCAGCAGTCCTACCCGCGGAAGTGACTATGGCTACACCTTC.

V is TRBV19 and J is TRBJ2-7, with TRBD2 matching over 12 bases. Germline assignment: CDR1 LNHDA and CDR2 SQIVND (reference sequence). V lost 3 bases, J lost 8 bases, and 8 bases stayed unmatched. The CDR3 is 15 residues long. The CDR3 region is CASSISTSGSSQQYF. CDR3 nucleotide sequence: TGTGCCAGTAGTATTTCGACTAGCGGGAGTTCCCAGCAGTACTTC.

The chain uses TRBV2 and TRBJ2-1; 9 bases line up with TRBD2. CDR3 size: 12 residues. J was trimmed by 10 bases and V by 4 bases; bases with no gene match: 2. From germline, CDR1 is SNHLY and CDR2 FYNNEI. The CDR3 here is CASSGLAAEQFF. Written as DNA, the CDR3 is TGTGCCAGCAGTGGACTAGCGGCCGAGCAGTTCTTC.

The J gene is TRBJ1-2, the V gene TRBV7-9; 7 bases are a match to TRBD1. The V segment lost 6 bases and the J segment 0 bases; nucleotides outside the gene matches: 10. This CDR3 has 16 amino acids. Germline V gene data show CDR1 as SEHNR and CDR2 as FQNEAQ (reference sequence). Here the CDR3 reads CASRGGGTDANYGYTF. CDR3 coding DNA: TGTGCCAGCAGAGGGGGCGGGACAGACGCTAACTATGGCTACACCTTC.

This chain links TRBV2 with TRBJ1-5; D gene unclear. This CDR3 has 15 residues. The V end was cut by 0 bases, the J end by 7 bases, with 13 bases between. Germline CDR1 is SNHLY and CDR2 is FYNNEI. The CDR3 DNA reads TGTGCCAGCAGTGAAGCGCTGCGGGGTATCCAGCCCCAGCATTTT. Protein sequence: CASSEALRGIQPQHF.

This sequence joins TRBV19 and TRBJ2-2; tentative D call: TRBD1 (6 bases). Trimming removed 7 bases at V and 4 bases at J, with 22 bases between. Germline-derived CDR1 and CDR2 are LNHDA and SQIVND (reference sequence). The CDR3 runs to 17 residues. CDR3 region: CASMSRRGQRSTGELFF. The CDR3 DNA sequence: TGTGCCAGTATGAGTCGCAGGGGTCAGAGATCCACCGGGGAGCTGTTTTTT.

The CDR3 DNA reads TGCGCCAGCAGCCCGAACGCAGGCTATAACTATGGCTACACCTTC. Residues: CASSPNAGYNYGYTF. The chain joins TRBV5-1 to TRBJ1-2, with D uncertain. Trimming took off 4 bases at V and 1 base at J, with 14 bases between the two ends. Germline lookup yields CDR1 SGHRS and CDR2 YFSETQ. The CDR3 loop spans 15 amino acids.

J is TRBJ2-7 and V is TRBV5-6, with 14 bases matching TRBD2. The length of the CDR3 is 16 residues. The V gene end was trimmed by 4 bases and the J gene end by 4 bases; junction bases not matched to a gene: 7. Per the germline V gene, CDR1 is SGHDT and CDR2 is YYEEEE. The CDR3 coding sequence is TGTGCCAGCAGCATTGGGACTAGCGGGAGTCCTTACGAGCAGTACTTC. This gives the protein CASSIGTSGSPYEQYF.

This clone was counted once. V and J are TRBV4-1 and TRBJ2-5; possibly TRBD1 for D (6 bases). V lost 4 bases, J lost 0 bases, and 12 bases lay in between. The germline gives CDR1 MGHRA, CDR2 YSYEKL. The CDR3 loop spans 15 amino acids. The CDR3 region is CASSRATGYQETQYF. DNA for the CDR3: TGCGCCAGCAGCCGAGCCACAGGGTACCAAGAGACCCAGTACTTC.

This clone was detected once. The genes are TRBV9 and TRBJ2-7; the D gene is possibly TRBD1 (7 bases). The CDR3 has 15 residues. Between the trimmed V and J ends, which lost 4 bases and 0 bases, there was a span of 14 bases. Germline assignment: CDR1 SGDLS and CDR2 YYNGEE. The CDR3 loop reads CASSPRGDSSYEQYF. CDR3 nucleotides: TGTGCCAGCAGCCCCAGGGGGGATTCCTCCTACGAGCAGTACTTC.